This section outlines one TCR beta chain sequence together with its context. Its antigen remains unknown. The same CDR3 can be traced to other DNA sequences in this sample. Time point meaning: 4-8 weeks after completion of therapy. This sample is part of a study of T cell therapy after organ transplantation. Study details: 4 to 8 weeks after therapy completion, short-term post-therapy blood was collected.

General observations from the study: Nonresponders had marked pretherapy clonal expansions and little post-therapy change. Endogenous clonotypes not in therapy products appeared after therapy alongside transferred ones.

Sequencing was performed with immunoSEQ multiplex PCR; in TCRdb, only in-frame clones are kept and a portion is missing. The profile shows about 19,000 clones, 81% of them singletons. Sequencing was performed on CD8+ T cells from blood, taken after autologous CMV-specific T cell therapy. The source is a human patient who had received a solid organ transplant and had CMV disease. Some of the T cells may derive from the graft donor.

CDR3 protein: CASSFAGPSYEQYF. The CDR3 DNA reads TGTGCCAGCAGCTTTGCAGGACCCTCCTACGAGCAGTACTTC. V gene TRBV11-2 combines with J gene TRBJ2-7; no firm D call. Trimming cost V 3 bases and J 0 bases, with 9 bases left between them. The CDR3 runs to 14 residues. Germline CDR1 SGHAT, CDR2 FQNNGV. The complete variable domain, with remaining parts taken from reference TRBV11-2 and TRBJ2-7, reads EAGVAQSPRYKIIEKRQSVAFWCNPISGHATLYWYQQILGQGPKLLIQFQNNGVVDDSQLPKDRFSAERLKGVDSTLKIQPAKLEDSAVYLCASSFAGPSYEQYFGPGTRLTVT.